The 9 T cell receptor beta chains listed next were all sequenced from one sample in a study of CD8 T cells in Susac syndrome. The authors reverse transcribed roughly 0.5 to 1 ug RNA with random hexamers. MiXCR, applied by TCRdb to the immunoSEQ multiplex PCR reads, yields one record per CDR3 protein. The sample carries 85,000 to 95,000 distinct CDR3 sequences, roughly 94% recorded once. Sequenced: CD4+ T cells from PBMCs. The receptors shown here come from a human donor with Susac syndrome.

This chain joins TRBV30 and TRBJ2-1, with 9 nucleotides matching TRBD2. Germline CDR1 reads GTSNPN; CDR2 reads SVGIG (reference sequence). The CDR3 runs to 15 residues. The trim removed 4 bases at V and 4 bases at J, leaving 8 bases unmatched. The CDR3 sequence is CAWISSGAQYNEQFF. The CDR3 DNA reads TGTGCCTGGATATCTAGCGGGGCTCAATACAATGAGCAGTTCTTC.

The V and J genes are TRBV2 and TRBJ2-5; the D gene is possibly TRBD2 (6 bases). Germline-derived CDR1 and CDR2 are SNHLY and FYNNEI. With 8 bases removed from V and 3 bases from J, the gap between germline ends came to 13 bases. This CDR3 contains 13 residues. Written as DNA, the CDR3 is TGTGCCAGCCTCCGGGACTCCAAAGAGACCCAGTACTTC. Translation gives CASLRDSKETQYF.

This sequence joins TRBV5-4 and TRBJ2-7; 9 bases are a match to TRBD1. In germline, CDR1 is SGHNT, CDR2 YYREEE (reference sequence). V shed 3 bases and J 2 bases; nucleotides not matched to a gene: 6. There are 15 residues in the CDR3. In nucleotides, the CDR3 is TGTGCCAGCAGCTCCGGACAGGGGAGCCCCTACGAGCAGTACTTC. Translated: CASSSGQGSPYEQYF.

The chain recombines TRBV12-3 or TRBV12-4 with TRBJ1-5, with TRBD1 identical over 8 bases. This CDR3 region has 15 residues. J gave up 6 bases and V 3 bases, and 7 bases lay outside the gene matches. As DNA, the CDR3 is TGTGCCAGCAGTTTCCAGACAGGGGTATTTCAGCCCCAGCATTTT. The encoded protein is CASSFQTGVFQPQHF.

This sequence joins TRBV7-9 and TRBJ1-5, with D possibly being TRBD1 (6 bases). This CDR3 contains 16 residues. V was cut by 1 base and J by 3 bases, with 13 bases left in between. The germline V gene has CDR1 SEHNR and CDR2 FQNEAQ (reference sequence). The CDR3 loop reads CASSLGDTAPNQPQHF. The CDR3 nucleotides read TGTGCCAGCAGCTTAGGGGACACGGCCCCCAATCAGCCCCAGCATTTT.

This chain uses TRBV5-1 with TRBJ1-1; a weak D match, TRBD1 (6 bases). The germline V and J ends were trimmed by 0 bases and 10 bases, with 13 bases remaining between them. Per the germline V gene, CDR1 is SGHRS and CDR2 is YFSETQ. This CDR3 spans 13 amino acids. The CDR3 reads CASSLAGDRGAFF. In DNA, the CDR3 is TGCGCCAGCAGCTTGGCAGGGGATAGAGGAGCTTTCTTT.

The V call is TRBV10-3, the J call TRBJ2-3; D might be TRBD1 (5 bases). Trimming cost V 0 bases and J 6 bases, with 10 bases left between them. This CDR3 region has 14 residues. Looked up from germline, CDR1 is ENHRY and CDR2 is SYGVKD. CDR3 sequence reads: CAISESQGPDTQYF. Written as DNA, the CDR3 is TGTGCCATCAGTGAGTCGCAGGGTCCGGATACGCAGTATTTT.

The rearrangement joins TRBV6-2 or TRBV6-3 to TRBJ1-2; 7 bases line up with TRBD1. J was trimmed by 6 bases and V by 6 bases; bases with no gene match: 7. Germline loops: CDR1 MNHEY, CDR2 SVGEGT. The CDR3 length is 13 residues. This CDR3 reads CASRRTGLDGYTF. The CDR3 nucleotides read TGTGCCAGCAGACGGACAGGATTGGATGGCTACACCTTC.

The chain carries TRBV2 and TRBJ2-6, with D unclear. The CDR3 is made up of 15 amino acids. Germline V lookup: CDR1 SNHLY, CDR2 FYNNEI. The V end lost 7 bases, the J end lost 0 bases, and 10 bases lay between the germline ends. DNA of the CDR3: TGTGCCAGCACCGGGTCGAGCTCTGGGGCCAACGTCCTGACTTTC. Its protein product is CASTGSSSGANVLTF.